The 8 T cell receptor beta chains below were found in one sample sequenced in a study of blood T cell repertoires in COVID-19. The protocol was immunoSEQ multiplex PCR, while the TCRdb copy is restricted to in-frame clones and leaves out a portion. The sample lists approximately 150,000 clones, around 85% occurring once. The sequenced sample consisted of PBMCs or T cells enriched from blood (not recorded which). Source of these receptors: a woman in her thirties or forties with acute COVID-19.

This clone was observed a single time. The rearrangement joins TRBV3-1 (or the pseudogene TRBV3-2) to TRBJ2-3; no clear D. This CDR3 region has 13 residues. CDR1 is LGHDT, CDR2 YNNKEL, per germline (reference sequence). The V and J ends lost 0 bases and 2 bases respectively, with 3 bases between them. The CDR3 sequence: CASSQDLTDTQYF. The CDR3 DNA reads TGTGCCAGCAGCCAAGATCTCACAGATACGCAGTATTTT.

V is TRBV7-9 and J is TRBJ1-1, with D hard to call. V lost 5 bases and J 4 bases, leaving 14 bases between the germline ends. The CDR3 contains 14 residues. Germline CDR1 reads SEHNR; CDR2 reads FQNEAQ (reference sequence). In DNA, the CDR3 is TGTGCCAGCAGCCCCCAGGCGGGAGGCACTGAAGCTTTCTTT. It codes for CASSPQAGGTEAFF.

The chain uses TRBV5-4 and TRBJ2-3; no reliable D call. Trimming removed 0 bases at V and 6 bases at J, with 11 bases between. The CDR3 length is 14 residues. Germline V lookup: CDR1 SGHNT, CDR2 YYREEE (reference sequence). The CDR3 here is CASSLGAPRDTQYF. The CDR3 bases are TGTGCCAGCAGCTTGGGAGCCCCGCGCGATACGCAGTATTTT.

V gene TRBV7-8 combines with J gene TRBJ1-4; 8 nucleotides agree with TRBD1. CDR3 length: 15 residues. Germline lookup yields CDR1 SGHVS and CDR2 FQNEAQ. The trim removed 1 base at V and 7 bases at J, leaving 5 bases unmatched. CDR3 sequence (DNA): TGTGCCAGCAGCTTAGTTCAGGGGGCAGGTGAAAAACTGTTTTTT. Translating gives CASSLVQGAGEKLFF.

The chain combines TRBV2 with TRBJ2-2, with D perhaps TRBD2 (5 bases). Trimming pared 6 bases from V and 4 bases from J, leaving 18 bases between. Germline CDR1 and CDR2: SNHLY and FYNNEI. This CDR3 spans 16 amino acids. As DNA, the CDR3 is TGTGCCAGCAGGGACCTCATGAGGGAACCCACCGGGGAGCTGTTTTTT. Translating it yields CASRDLMREPTGELFF.

The chain carries TRBV19 and TRBJ2-5; a weak D match, TRBD1 (5 bases). Germline V gene lookup returns CDR1 LNHDA and CDR2 SQIVND (reference sequence). Deletions cut 5 bases from V and 5 bases from J, with 12 bases between. The CDR3 loop spans 13 amino acids. The CDR3 loop is CASSLQSGETQYF. The CDR3 nucleotides read TGTGCCAGTAGTCTCCAGTCAGGGGAGACCCAGTACTTC.

There are many counts of this clone. The V call is TRBV19, the J call TRBJ2-1; 14 positions match TRBD2. Trimming removed 4 bases from V and 5 bases from J; junction bases left unmatched: 1. This CDR3 contains 15 residues. The germline V gene has CDR1 LNHDA and CDR2 SQIVND (reference sequence). As DNA, the CDR3 is TGTGCCAGTAGTAAGGGACTAGCGGGGGACAATGAGCAGTTCTTC. This sequence encodes CASSKGLAGDNEQFF.

The CDR3 nucleotides read TGTGCCAGCAGCCTGGACAGGGGTAATGGTGGTGAGCAGTTCTTC. This sequence encodes CASSLDRGNGGEQFF. The J gene is TRBJ2-1, the V gene TRBV7-8; TRBD1 agrees at 9 bases. CDR1 is SGHVS and CDR2 is FQNEAQ in the germline V gene. This CDR3 is built from 15 residues. V was clipped by 5 bases and J by 9 bases; unmatched bases: 11.